Included here is one T cell receptor (beta chain) sequence, with context. Using immunoSEQ multiplex PCR, the repertoire was profiled, and TCRdb retains in-frame clones only, with some absent. This table has roughly 76,000 clones, 85% to 95% appearing once. This sample stems from a study of control samples from healthy donors and cancer patients. Germline V gives CDR1 LNHNV, CDR2 YYDKDF (reference sequence). V was cut by 6 bases and J by 3 bases, with 13 bases left in between. The CDR3 consists of 14 residues. Sequencing input: blood. V gene TRBV15 combines with J gene TRBJ2-3; weak D call: TRBD1 (5 bases). This TCR derives from a woman between 35 and 50 years old in good health. For the CDR3, the DNA is TGTGCCACCAGAAAAGGGGCAAGGACAGATACGCAGTATTTT. Amino acid sequence: CATRKGARTDTQYF.